The TCR beta chain described here comes from a study of early T cells in non-severe SARS-CoV-2 infection. Study background: The input, bulk RNA from unsorted whole blood, was sequenced, and chains were unpaired. Study-wide points: Matching with VDJdb favored anti-spike CD8 responses (missing private and CD4 specificities).

This clonotype was counted ten times or more. Its antigen is as yet unknown. The TCR library protocol was used to attach unique molecular identifiers. These identifiers were attached to individual cDNA molecules. TCRdb re-derived calls from the 5' RACE reads in MiXCR, one entry per CDR3 protein. This table has approximately 42,000 distinct CDR3 sequences, 7.1% appearing once. Per germline, CDR1 SGHTA and CDR2 FQGTGA. Trimming removed 2 bases from V and 4 bases from J, with 11 bases in between. The CDR3 loop spans 14 amino acids. The sequence derives from an adult who was a healthcare worker with PCR-confirmed SARS-CoV-2 infection or an uninfected control (not recorded which). The material sequenced was whole blood. V is TRBV7-3 and J is TRBJ1-1, with D tentatively TRBD1 (6 bases). CDR3 residues: CASSLGGGPTEAFF. The CDR3 coding sequence is TGTGCCAGCAGCTTAGGTGGGGGCCCCACTGAAGCTTTCTTT.